The 3 T cell receptor beta chains given below trace back to one sample, sequenced in a study of T-cell reconstitution after alpha-beta-depleted transplantation in children. A library of TCRbeta sequences, prepared with unique molecular identifiers, was generated. MiXCR, run by TCRdb on the PCR reads, gives a single entry per CDR3 protein. The sample carries around 450,000 distinct CDR3 sequences, about 16% recorded once. Sequenced material: PBMCs, mostly from graft donor cells, taken 360 days after TCRalphabeta/CD19-depleted stem cell transplant. Receptors were obtained from a boy less than two years old who had a stem cell transplant for Wiskott-Aldrich syndrome, so the T cells may come from the graft donor.

This clonotype was counted ten times or more. J is TRBJ2-4 and V is TRBV4-1; perhaps TRBD1 as D (6 bases). V lost 3 bases to trimming and J lost 1 base, with 22 bases between them. CDR1 and CDR2 from the germline V gene are MGHRA and YSYEKL. This CDR3 contains 19 residues. The CDR3 coding sequence is TGCGCCAGCAGCCACCTACAGGGCAGCCCACTCGGGGCCAAAAACATTCAGTACTTC. Translating gives CASSHLQGSPLGAKNIQYF.

The chain joins TRBV4-3 to TRBJ2-7; D is perhaps TRBD1 or TRBD2 (5 bases each). This CDR3 region has 16 residues. Trimming pared 4 bases from V and 3 bases from J, leaving 19 bases between. CDR1 is LGHNA, CDR2 YSLEER, per germline. This chain's CDR3 is CASSPNGGNRIYEQYF. CDR3 DNA: TGCGCCAGCAGCCCAAATGGGGGTAATAGAATCTACGAGCAGTACTTC.

This chain connects TRBV6-1 to TRBJ1-5; TRBD1 might be the D (5 bases). The CDR3 loop spans 14 amino acids. Germline V gives CDR1 MNHNS, CDR2 SASEGT. Trimming stripped 6 bases from V and 7 bases from J, with 16 bases between. The CDR3 region has the DNA TGTGCCAGCAGGCAGGGTCCCGGACTGCAGCCCCAGCATTTT. It translates to CASRQGPGLQPQHF.